Below are 9 T cell receptor beta chains sequenced from a single sample in a study of T cells expressing NK-cell markers. Following a re-call of the 5' RACE reads, TCRdb has one entry per CDR3 protein and lacks DNA. The repertoire table contains around 260,000 distinct CDR3 sequences. Sequenced: blood T cells: a sorted CD56 or NKG2C T cell subset, CD4+ or CD8+ T cells, or bulk PBMC T cells (not recorded which). The receptors stem from a woman aged 18 to 75 in good health.

CDR3 sequence reads: CASSLPYDSALPDTQYF. The genes are TRBV5-4 and TRBJ2-3; TCRdb's assignment of TRBD2 cannot be checked, as there is no DNA. Germline values: CDR1 SGHNT, CDR2 YYREEE (reference sequence). The CDR3 spans 17 residues.

The V and J genes are TRBV5-1 and TRBJ2-7. The germline V gene encodes CDR1 SGHRS and CDR2 YFSETQ. CDR3 length: 17 amino acids. The CDR3 here is CASSFGLKEKGSYEQYF.

This chain links TRBV24-1 with TRBJ1-1; there is no DNA to check the TCRdb D call of TRBD1. The germline V gene encodes CDR1 KGHDR and CDR2 SFDVKD. The CDR3 covers 11 residues. The CDR3 reads CATSYRVEAFF.

The rearrangement links TRBV6-1 to TRBJ2-1; TCRdb gives TRBD2 as the D gene, but with no DNA this cannot be confirmed. Germline V gene data show CDR1 as MNHNS and CDR2 as SASEGT. The CDR3 contains 14 residues. The CDR3 here is CASKPGLAYNEQFF.

This chain joins TRBV7-2 and TRBJ1-4; as DNA is missing, the TRBD1 call by TCRdb cannot be tested. Germline loops: CDR1 SGHTA, CDR2 FQGNSA. The CDR3 sequence is 15 residues long. CDR3 region: CASSLRQAGHEKLFF.

The V gene is TRBV19, the J gene TRBJ1-5; the TCRdb D gene call, TRBD1, has no DNA to confirm it. Germline CDR1 is LNHDA and CDR2 is SQIVND (reference sequence). This CDR3 is 16 amino acids long. The CDR3 protein is CASSIGGHPRGQPQHF.

V usage is TRBV6-5 and J usage is TRBJ2-5. Germline V gives CDR1 MNHEY, CDR2 SVGAGI. The length of the CDR3 is 12 residues. CDR3 residues: CASSSPMETQYF.

This chain connects TRBV28 to TRBJ2-3; without DNA, the TCRdb call of TRBD2 cannot be checked. The CDR3 consists of 13 residues. Germline V lookup: CDR1 MDHEN, CDR2 SYDVKM. The CDR3 sequence: CASSLQSPGTQYF.

The chain couples TRBV5-6 to TRBJ1-2. CDR1 and CDR2 from the germline V gene are SGHDT and YYEEEE. The CDR3 runs 14 residues. The CDR3 loop is CASSLEPRLYGYTF. Full variable domain (missing parts from reference TRBV5-6 and TRBJ1-2): DAGVTQSPTHLIKTRGQQVTLRCSPKSGHDTVSWYQQALGQGPQFIFQYYEEEERQRGNFPDRFSGHQFPNYSSELNVNALLLGDSALYLCASSLEPRLYGYTFGSGTRLTVV.